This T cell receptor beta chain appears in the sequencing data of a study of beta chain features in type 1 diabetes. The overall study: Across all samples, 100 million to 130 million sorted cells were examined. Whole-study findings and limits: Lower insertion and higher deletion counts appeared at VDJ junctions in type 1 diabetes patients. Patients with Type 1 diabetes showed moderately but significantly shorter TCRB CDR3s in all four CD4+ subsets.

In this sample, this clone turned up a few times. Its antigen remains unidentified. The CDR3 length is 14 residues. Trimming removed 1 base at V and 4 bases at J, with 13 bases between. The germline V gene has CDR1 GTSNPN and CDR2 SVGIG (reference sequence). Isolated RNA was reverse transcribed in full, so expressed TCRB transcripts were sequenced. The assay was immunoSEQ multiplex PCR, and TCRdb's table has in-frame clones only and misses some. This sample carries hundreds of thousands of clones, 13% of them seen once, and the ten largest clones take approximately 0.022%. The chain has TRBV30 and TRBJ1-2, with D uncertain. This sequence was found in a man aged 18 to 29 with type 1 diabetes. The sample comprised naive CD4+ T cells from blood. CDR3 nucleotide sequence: TGTGCCTGGAGTGGGGGAGACCTCTTCTATGGCTACACCTTC. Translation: CAWSGGDLFYGYTF.